This is a list of T cell receptor beta chains from one sample in a study of CD8 T cells in ankylosing spondylitis. TCRdb re-derived calls from the 5' RACE reads in MiXCR, one entry per CDR3 protein. The table records 350,000 to 450,000 distinct CDR3 sequences, 20% of them present only once. Sequences were obtained from blood, either unsorted or a sorted T cell fraction (not recorded which). Source of these receptors: a male donor with ankylosing spondylitis or in good health (not recorded which). CDR3s include the opening cysteine and the closing phenylalanine or tryptophan. D genes are given only for firm matches. Not every row has a clone size; where given, it reads once, few, many or a size class.

j_call v_call cdr3_length d_call clone_size cdr3_aa cdr3_nt
TRBJ2-1 TRBV6-1 16 . . CASSEGFVGVVDEQFF TGTGCCAGCAGTGAAGGGTTCGTGGGGGTAGTGGATGAGCAGTTCTTC
TRBJ1-1 TRBV4-1 15 TRBD1 . CASSRSGTGNTEAFF TGCGCCAGCAGCCGCTCCGGGACAGGGAACACTGAAGCTTTCTTT
TRBJ2-7 TRBV19 13 TRBD1 few CASSSGTGEGQYF TGTGCCAGTAGTTCCGGGACAGGGGAAGGGCAGTACTTC
TRBJ2-5 TRBV7-6 11 . few CASSDGETQYF TGTGCCAGCAGCGACGGGGAGACCCAGTACTTC
TRBJ2-7 TRBV4-2 14 . . CASSQDRGYYEQYF TGTGCCAGCAGCCAAGATCGGGGTTACTACGAGCAGTACTTC
TRBJ2-2 TRBV4-1 15 . . CASSQAVGRTGELFF TGCGCCAGCAGCCAAGCCGTGGGCCGGACCGGGGAGCTGTTTTTT
TRBJ1-3 TRBV12-3/TRBV12-4 14 . . CASSLDDSGNTIYF TGTGCCAGCAGTTTAGACGACTCTGGAAACACCATATATTTT
TRBJ2-1 TRBV12-3/TRBV12-4 15 . few CASSSPGTLYNEQFF TGTGCCAGCAGTTCCCCCGGGACACTCTACAATGAGCAGTTCTTC
TRBJ2-1 TRBV27 16 TRBD2 . CASSSRTSGGDNEQFF TGTGCCAGCAGTTCCAGGACTAGCGGGGGGGACAATGAGCAGTTCTTC
TRBJ2-7 TRBV2 14 TRBD1 . CASSEVTGGREQYF TGTGCCAGCAGTGAGGTGACAGGGGGGAGGGAGCAGTACTTC
TRBJ2-4 TRBV6-1 17 TRBD2 few CASSPETSGVAKNIQYF TGTGCCAGCAGCCCTGAGACTAGCGGGGTAGCCAAAAACATTCAGTACTTC
TRBJ2-7 TRBV20-1 19 TRBD2 once CSARAPGLAGAAMPYEQYF TGCAGTGCTCGTGCTCCGGGACTAGCGGGGGCAGCGATGCCCTACGAGCAGTACTTC
TRBJ2-5 TRBV29-1 18 TRBD1 . CSVEDYLTSQGDMETQYF TGCAGCGTTGAAGATTATTTAACCTCCCAGGGGGATATGGAGACCCAGTACTTC
TRBJ2-3 TRBV15 15 . . CATSIDGASTDTQYF TGTGCCACCAGCATCGACGGCGCCAGCACAGATACGCAGTATTTT
TRBJ2-3 TRBV7-2 15 TRBD2 . CASSPTSPGTDTQYF TGTGCCAGCAGCCCGACTAGCCCGGGAACAGATACGCAGTATTTT
TRBJ2-5 TRBV5-1 13 . few CASRGGAPETQYF TGCGCCAGCAGAGGGGGGGCTCCAGAGACCCAGTACTTC
TRBJ2-3 TRBV9 15 TRBD1 few CASRSRDRGTDTQYF TGTGCCAGCAGATCCCGGGACAGGGGTACAGATACGCAGTATTTT
TRBJ2-1 TRBV7-8 14 TRBD1 . CASSFDRGRNEQFF TGTGCCAGCAGCTTCGACAGGGGGCGGAATGAGCAGTTCTTC
TRBJ2-3 TRBV5-6 16 TRBD2 few CASSSIAGGRTDTQYF TGTGCCAGCAGCTCAATAGCGGGGGGCCGCACAGATACGCAGTATTTT
TRBJ2-1 TRBV25-1 13 . many CASSESVYNEQFF TGTGCCAGCAGTGAAAGTGTCTACAATGAGCAGTTCTTC
TRBJ2-7 TRBV20-1 13 . . CSARRGTSYEQYF TGCAGTGCTAGGCGCGGAACCTCCTACGAGCAGTACTTC
TRBJ2-7 TRBV10-3 17 TRBD2 . CAISLASGGLLSYEQYF TGTGCCATCAGCCTGGCTAGCGGGGGCCTGCTCTCCTACGAGCAGTACTTC
TRBJ2-2 TRBV7-9 11 . few CASTSTGELFF TGTGCCAGCACTTCCACCGGGGAGCTGTTTTTT
TRBJ2-1 TRBV12-3/TRBV12-4 13 . . CVSSPRSYNEQFF TGTGTCAGCAGTCCCCGATCTTACAATGAGCAGTTCTTC
TRBJ2-5 TRBV19 14 . few CASSITADQETQYF TGTGCCAGTAGTATTACGGCAGACCAAGAGACCCAGTACTTC
TRBJ2-7 TRBV4-2 16 . few CASSQETGGSSYEQYF TGTGCCAGCAGCCAAGAAACCGGGGGAAGCTCCTACGAGCAGTACTTC
TRBJ2-2 TRBV6-1 14 . few CASQSGYDTGELFF TGTGCCAGCCAGAGTGGGTATGACACCGGGGAGCTGTTTTTT
TRBJ2-2 TRBV10-3 17 . few CAISEPTYIGRTGELFF TGTGCCATCAGTGAGCCTACCTACATAGGTAGGACCGGGGAGCTGTTTTTT
TRBJ2-5 TRBV7-9 14 . . CASSPKGGQETQYF TGTGCCAGCAGCCCCAAGGGGGGCCAAGAGACCCAGTACTTC
TRBJ2-1 TRBV20-1 15 . few CSARDLAVSYNEQFF TGCAGTGCTAGAGATCTGGCGGTCTCCTACAATGAGCAGTTCTTC
TRBJ2-7 TRBV7-9 13 . many CASSLVASYEQYF TGTGCCAGCAGCTTGGTTGCGTCCTACGAGCAGTACTTC
TRBJ1-1 TRBV12-3/TRBV12-4 12 TRBD1 . CASSPQGYEAFF TGTGCCAGCAGCCCACAGGGGTATGAAGCTTTCTTT
TRBJ2-3 TRBV30 14 . . CAWSVTGLTDTQYF TGTGCCTGGAGTGTAACAGGGCTGACAGATACGCAGTATTTT
TRBJ1-1 TRBV29-1 13 TRBD1 few CSVAGQGNTEAFF TGCAGCGTGGCGGGACAGGGGAACACTGAAGCTTTCTTT
TRBJ2-3 TRBV2 15 TRBD2 . CASSRLAGGLDTQYF TGTGCCAGCAGCAGACTAGCGGGGGGGCTAGATACGCAGTATTTT
TRBJ2-3 TRBV7-3 15 TRBD2 . CASSLMPSGPDTQYF TGTGCCAGCAGCTTAATGCCTAGCGGCCCAGATACGCAGTATTTT
TRBJ2-5 TRBV10-3 16 TRBD2 . CAISEIGGGNQETQYF TGTGCCATCAGTGAGATTGGCGGGGGGAACCAAGAGACCCAGTACTTC
TRBJ2-1 TRBV6-4 16 TRBD2 few CASSAGTSGGADEQFF TGTGCCAGCAGCGCGGGGACTAGCGGGGGGGCCGATGAGCAGTTCTTC
TRBJ2-1 TRBV20-1 13 . . CSARASRVDEQFF TGCAGTGCTAGAGCCTCCCGGGTGGATGAGCAGTTCTTC
TRBJ1-1 TRBV9 15 TRBD1 few CASSSVQGAYTEAFF TGTGCCAGCAGCAGCGTTCAGGGGGCGTACACTGAAGCTTTCTTT
TRBJ2-3 TRBV3-1 14 . few CASSQGIEEDTQYF TGTGCCAGCAGCCAAGGCATTGAAGAAGATACGCAGTATTTT
TRBJ2-1 TRBV18 11 . . CASSPQNEQFF TGTGCCAGCTCACCCCAGAATGAGCAGTTCTTC
TRBJ1-2 TRBV29-1 12 TRBD1 . CSVVTGAYGYTF TGCAGCGTTGTGACAGGGGCCTATGGCTACACCTTC
TRBJ2-5 TRBV11-2 14 . few CASSAAVRGETQYF TGTGCCAGCAGCGCAGCAGTTAGGGGAGAGACCCAGTACTTC
TRBJ2-3 TRBV13 12 . . CASSLGLEMQYF TGTGCCAGCAGCTTAGGTCTAGAAATGCAGTATTTT
TRBJ2-7 TRBV14 14 . . CASSQWGAPYEQYF TGTGCCAGCAGCCAATGGGGGGCCCCGTACGAGCAGTACTTC
TRBJ2-7 TRBV29-1 18 . many CSVEASSWSRTETYEQYF TGCAGCGTTGAAGCCTCTTCGTGGAGCAGGACAGAAACCTACGAGCAGTACTTC
TRBJ2-3 TRBV6-1 14 TRBD1 few CASSLRGPSDTQYF TGTGCCAGCAGCCTCAGGGGGCCCTCAGATACGCAGTATTTT